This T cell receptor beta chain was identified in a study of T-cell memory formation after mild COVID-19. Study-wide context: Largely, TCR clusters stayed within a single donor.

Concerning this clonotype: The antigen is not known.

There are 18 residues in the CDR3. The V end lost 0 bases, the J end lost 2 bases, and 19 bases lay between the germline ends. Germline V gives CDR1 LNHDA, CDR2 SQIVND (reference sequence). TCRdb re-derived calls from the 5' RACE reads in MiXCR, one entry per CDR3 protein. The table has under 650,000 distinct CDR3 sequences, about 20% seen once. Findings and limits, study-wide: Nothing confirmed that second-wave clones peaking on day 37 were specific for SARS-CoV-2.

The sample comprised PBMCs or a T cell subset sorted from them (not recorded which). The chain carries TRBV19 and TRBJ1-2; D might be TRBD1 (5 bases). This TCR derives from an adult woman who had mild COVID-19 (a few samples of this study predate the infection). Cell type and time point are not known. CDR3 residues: CASSIEEGGHRSNYGYTF. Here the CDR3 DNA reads TGTGCCAGTAGTATAGAGGAGGGTGGACATCGCTCAAACTATGGCTACACCTTC.